The subject of this entry is one T cell receptor (beta chain). Its specificity is unknown. This record belongs to a study of T cell responses to AZD1222 COVID-19 vaccine. Whole-study results and caveats: Close to half of all spike-specific TCRs reportedly target regions of the variants that are unmutated.

The CDR3 consists of 14 residues. CDR1 and CDR2 from the germline V gene are SGHAT and FQNNGV. Trimming took off 5 bases at V and 6 bases at J, with 13 bases between the two ends. Produced via immunoSEQ multiplex PCR; TCRdb's table is partial and in-frame only. Of around 120,000 clones listed, 88% are singletons. The receptor was derived from an adult in good health. The input for sequencing was peripheral blood, taken on day 0 of AZD1222 vaccination. The chain links TRBV11-2 to TRBJ1-4; D gene ambiguous. The CDR3 region is CASSRGGIDEKLFF. CDR3 nucleotides: TGTGCCAGCAGCCGAGGCGGGATTGATGAAAAACTGTTTTTT.